This TCR beta chain appears in the sequencing data of a study of response to subunit inactivated influenza vaccine. The germline V gene has CDR1 MNHEY and CDR2 SVGAGI. This CDR3 contains 14 residues. The V and J ends lost 4 bases and 10 bases, in that order; junction bases with no gene match: 7. A single record per CDR3 protein comes from TCRdb applying MiXCR to the RT-PCR reads. The table has just over 300,000 distinct CDR3 sequences, roughly 22% seen once. The table lists this clonotype with many counts. The sequencing here drew on PBMCs from blood, taken 21 months after vaccination. V gene TRBV6-5 combines with J gene TRBJ1-4; 9 bases map to TRBD1. The clonotype originates from a man aged 45 to 75 who received an inactivated influenza vaccine. The CDR3 nucleotides read TGTGCCAGCAGTTCGAACAGGGGGCGAGGAAAACTGTTTTTT. Amino acids: CASSSNRGRGKLFF.